Each of the 6 T cell receptor beta chains below was sequenced from the same sample in a study of control samples from healthy donors and cancer patients. Measured with immunoSEQ multiplex PCR; TCRdb has only the in-frame clones, and not every one. The table records under 130,000 clones, around nine tenths of them present only once. Sequenced sample: PBMCs. The receptor source for this set is a man between 60 and 75 years old with lung cancer.

J is TRBJ2-3 and V is TRBV24-1; a weak D match, TRBD1 (5 bases). Looked up from germline, CDR1 is KGHDR and CDR2 is SFDVKD. V lost 9 bases and J 6 bases, leaving 15 bases between the germline ends. This CDR3 has 13 residues. CDR3 protein: CATSTPGPDTQYF. The CDR3 nucleotides read TGTGCCACCTCAACTCCAGGGCCGGATACGCAGTATTTT.

V gene TRBV6-5 combines with J gene TRBJ2-1; D gene uncertain. Trimming cost V 2 bases and J 6 bases, with 11 bases left between them. The CDR3 consists of 14 residues. CDR1 is MNHEY and CDR2 is SVGAGI in the germline V gene. This CDR3 is CASSYVARFNEQFF. CDR3 sequence (DNA): TGTGCCAGCAGTTACGTGGCCAGATTCAATGAGCAGTTCTTC.

This chain joins TRBV11-3 and TRBJ1-1; 9 nucleotides line up with TRBD1. V was clipped by 3 bases and J by 3 bases; unmatched bases: 5. Germline values: CDR1 SGHNT, CDR2 YENEEA. CDR3 size: 15 residues. The CDR3 DNA reads as TGTGCCAGCAGCTTGGGACAGGGATGGGACACTGAAGCTTTCTTT. Residues: CASSLGQGWDTEAFF.

The J gene is TRBJ2-5, the V gene TRBV6-5; TRBD2 matches at 7 bases. The CDR3 is 13 amino acids. V was pared by 8 bases and J by 2 bases, with 5 bases of the junction left unmatched. Germline lookup yields CDR1 MNHEY and CDR2 SVGAGI. The CDR3 here is CASGWGGQETQYF. CDR3 in DNA: TGTGCCAGCGGATGGGGGGGGCAAGAGACCCAGTACTTC.

This chain links TRBV2 with TRBJ2-1; 8 bases align to TRBD2. Germline trimming cut 6 bases from V and 8 bases from J; bases unmatched to any gene: 6. The CDR3 loop spans 13 amino acids. Germline assignment: CDR1 SNHLY and CDR2 FYNNEI. In DNA, the CDR3 is TGTGCCAGCAGGATGAACGGGGGGGATGAGCAGTTCTTC. It codes for CASRMNGGDEQFF. Looking up the rest from reference TRBV2 and TRBJ2-1 gives the full variable domain: EPEVTQTPSHQVTQMGQEVILRCVPISNHLYFYWYRQILGQKVEFLVSFYNNEISEKSEIFDDQFSVERPDGSNFTLKIRSTKLEDSAMYFCASRMNGGDEQFFGPGTRLTVL.

The chain combines TRBV12-3 or TRBV12-4 with TRBJ1-5; a possible D gene is TRBD1 (6 bases). This CDR3 comprises 11 residues. V was shortened by 8 bases and J by 10 bases, with 12 bases between the two germline ends. Here the CDR3 reads CASGRGGPQHF. The CDR3 region has the DNA TGTGCCAGCGGACGCGGGGGCCCCCAGCATTTT.